Following are 5 T cell receptor beta chains from one sample sequenced in a study of a mutant IDH1 vaccine in newly diagnosed glioma. As for time point: week 5, during vaccination. Doses consisted of 300 ug of mutant IDH1 20-mer peptide each, paired with topical imiquimod. These TCRs are of unknown antigen specificity. Method: immunoSEQ multiplex PCR; TCRdb's copy keeps in-frame clones and lacks some. This table has 20,000 to 30,000 clones, roughly three quarters appearing once. The specimen comprised PBMCs, sampled from a glioma patient whose treatment included an IDH1 peptide vaccine. Every receptor here comes from a man aged 40-55 years with glioma. Some clones in this sample may be carry-over from other donors' samples.

V and J are TRBV5-4 and TRBJ1-6; possible D gene TRBD1, 5 bases. CDR1 and CDR2 from the germline V gene are SGHNT and YYREEE (reference sequence). CDR3 length equals 18 residues. V was cut by 0 bases and J by 4 bases, with 17 bases left in between. In nucleotides, the CDR3 is TGTGCCAGCAGCTTGGGGGGGGTCCGAGGGTCATATAATTCACCCCTCCACTTT. Its translation is CASSLGGVRGSYNSPLHF.

The chain is built from TRBV28 and TRBJ2-3, with D unresolved. The V gene lost 3 bases and the J gene lost 1 base, with 8 bases spanning the gap. Germline CDR1 MDHEN, CDR2 SYDVKM. The CDR3 is 14 amino acids. CDR3 loop: CASSFMSGTDTQYF. Here the CDR3 DNA reads TGTGCCAGCAGTTTTATGAGCGGCACAGATACGCAGTATTTT.

This chain links TRBV9 with TRBJ2-7, with D possibly TRBD2 on 7 matching bases. The J call could be wrong; TRBJ2-1 is a better fit for the DNA end. Per the germline V gene, CDR1 is SGDLS and CDR2 is YYNGEE. The CDR3 extends over 16 amino acids. The CDR3 region has the DNA TGTGCCAGCACCCCGGGGGGCGGTCGTTCCTACAATGAGCAGTTCTTC. This gives the protein CASTPGGGRSYNEQFF.

This rearrangement joins TRBV5-5 to TRBJ2-2; D unclear. This CDR3 contains 16 residues. Trimming shortened V by 2 bases and J by 1 base, and 12 bases separated the two germline ends. CDR1 is SGHKS, CDR2 YYEKEE, per germline (reference sequence). The CDR3 sequence: CASSLRATLNTGELFF. CDR3 in DNA: TGTGCCAGCAGCTTAAGGGCAACGTTGAACACCGGGGAGCTGTTTTTT.

V and J are TRBV10-1 and TRBJ2-5; TRBD2 matches at 15 bases. Germline V gene sequence: CDR1 WNHNN, CDR2 SYGVQD (reference sequence). There are 16 residues in the CDR3. V lost 5 bases, J lost 5 bases, and 6 bases stayed unmatched. CDR3 DNA sequence: TGCGCCAGCAGTTCCGGGACTAGCGGGGGGCCCGAGACCCAGTACTTC. Residues: CASSSGTSGGPETQYF.